These T cell receptor beta chains were read from a single sample in a study of cytomegalovirus exposure and HLA in healthy donors. TCRdb keeps only in-frame clones here, not all; method: immunoSEQ multiplex PCR. The profile shows approximately 180,000 clones, around 80% of them singletons. Sequenced input: PBMCs. The receptors originated from a woman aged 60-75 years in good health and CMV-seropositive. The CDR3 runs from the conserved cysteine through the conserved F or W. The D gene is left open where the match is weak. The size field is filled for only some rows; it gives once, few, many or a size class.

len: 18; d_gene: TRBD2; abundance: .; v_gene: TRBV30; j_gene: TRBJ2-5; CDR3aa: CAWSVRTSGRADQETQYF; CDR3nt: TGTGCCTGGAGTGTACGGACTAGCGGGAGGGCTGATCAGGAGACCCAGTACTTC
len: 16; d_gene: .; abundance: .; v_gene: TRBV7-9; j_gene: TRBJ1-6; CDR3aa: CASSLEATKLNSPLHF; CDR3nt: TGTGCCAGCAGCTTAGAGGCAACTAAACTTAATTCACCCCTCCACTTT
len: 14; d_gene: TRBD1; abundance: few; v_gene: TRBV7-7; j_gene: TRBJ2-1; CDR3aa: CASSSGQGTTEQFF; CDR3nt: TGTGCTAGCAGCTCTGGACAGGGAACTACTGAGCAGTTCTTC
len: 15; d_gene: TRBD1; abundance: .; v_gene: TRBV6-5; j_gene: TRBJ2-3; CDR3aa: CASNSGTGAPDTQYF; CDR3nt: TGTGCCAGCAACTCCGGGACAGGGGCCCCAGATACGCAGTATTTT
len: 16; d_gene: TRBD2; abundance: few; v_gene: TRBV25-1; j_gene: TRBJ2-1; CDR3aa: CASSPLAGGSYNEQFF; CDR3nt: TGTGCCAGCAGTCCACTAGCGGGAGGCTCCTACAATGAGCAGTTCTTC
len: 15; d_gene: .; abundance: .; v_gene: TRBV11-2; j_gene: TRBJ1-4; CDR3aa: CASSTGTSTNEKLFF; CDR3nt: TGTGCCAGCAGCACCGGGACATCAACTAATGAAAAACTGTTTTTT
len: 16; d_gene: TRBD1; abundance: .; v_gene: TRBV28; j_gene: TRBJ1-3; CDR3aa: CASSSGGRGSGNTIYF; CDR3nt: TGTGCCAGCAGTTCAGGGGGCCGGGGCTCTGGAAACACCATATATTTT
len: 14; d_gene: TRBD2; abundance: .; v_gene: TRBV6-6; j_gene: TRBJ2-5; CDR3aa: CASLDSGRGETQYF; CDR3nt: TGTGCCAGCTTGGATAGCGGGAGGGGGGAGACCCAGTACTTC
len: 13; d_gene: TRBD1; abundance: .; v_gene: TRBV7-9; j_gene: TRBJ1-2; CDR3aa: CASSTGTGGGYTF; CDR3nt: TGTGCCAGCAGCACCGGGACAGGGGGCGGCTACACCTTC
len: 12; d_gene: TRBD2; abundance: .; v_gene: TRBV6-5; j_gene: TRBJ2-7; CDR3aa: CARVGGSYEQYF; CDR3nt: TGTGCCAGGGTGGGGGGGTCCTACGAGCAGTACTTC
len: 16; d_gene: TRBD2; abundance: once; v_gene: TRBV9; j_gene: TRBJ2-3; CDR3aa: CASSGRTSGAGDTQYF; CDR3nt: TGTGCCAGCAGCGGCCGGACTAGCGGGGCGGGGGATACGCAGTATTTT
len: 20; d_gene: .; abundance: .; v_gene: TRBV18; j_gene: TRBJ2-7; CDR3aa: CASSPEVLKTTLRGSYEQYF; CDR3nt: TGTGCCAGCTCACCGGAAGTTTTAAAGACGACTTTACGTGGCTCCTACGAGCAGTACTTC
len: 11; d_gene: .; abundance: .; v_gene: TRBV5-5; j_gene: TRBJ1-1; CDR3aa: CASSPLTEAFF; CDR3nt: TGTGCCAGCAGCCCACTCACTGAAGCTTTCTTT
len: 17; d_gene: TRBD1; abundance: .; v_gene: TRBV27; j_gene: TRBJ2-6; CDR3aa: CTSSSGQGSSGANVLTF; CDR3nt: TGTACCAGCAGTTCGGGACAGGGGTCCTCTGGGGCCAACGTCCTGACTTTC
len: 13; d_gene: .; abundance: .; v_gene: TRBV9; j_gene: TRBJ1-2; CDR3aa: CASSVRVDYGYTF; CDR3nt: TGTGCCAGCAGTGTCAGGGTGGACTATGGCTACACCTTC
len: 15; d_gene: .; abundance: .; v_gene: TRBV6-1; j_gene: TRBJ1-6; CDR3aa: CASSASGGPNSPLHF; CDR3nt: TGTGCCAGCAGCGCCTCGGGGGGTCCTAATTCACCCCTCCACTTT
len: 13; d_gene: .; abundance: .; v_gene: TRBV5-5; j_gene: TRBJ1-1; CDR3aa: CASSVGDYTEAFF; CDR3nt: TGTGCCAGCAGCGTCGGGGATTACACTGAAGCTTTCTTT
len: 14; d_gene: .; abundance: few; v_gene: TRBV6-5; j_gene: TRBJ2-1; CDR3aa: CASSYSIQAYEQFF; CDR3nt: TGTGCCAGCAGTTACTCGATTCAGGCGTATGAGCAGTTCTTC
len: 17; d_gene: .; abundance: .; v_gene: TRBV5-1; j_gene: TRBJ2-2; CDR3aa: CASSPSRDLRNTGELFF; CDR3nt: TGCGCCAGCAGCCCGAGTAGGGACTTAAGGAACACCGGGGAGCTGTTTTTT
len: 15; d_gene: .; abundance: .; v_gene: TRBV5-6; j_gene: TRBJ2-3; CDR3aa: CASSSDRIITDTQYF; CDR3nt: TGTGCCAGCAGCTCTGACAGGATTATTACAGATACGCAGTATTTT
len: 14; d_gene: .; abundance: .; v_gene: TRBV6-5; j_gene: TRBJ2-7; CDR3aa: CASGKEGGPYEQYF; CDR3nt: TGTGCCAGCGGAAAGGAGGGAGGACCCTACGAGCAGTACTTC
len: 14; d_gene: .; abundance: .; v_gene: TRBV4-3; j_gene: TRBJ2-3; CDR3aa: CASSQEGPDNTQYF; CDR3nt: TGCGCCAGCAGCCAAGAGGGGCCGGACAATACGCAGTATTTT
len: 18; d_gene: .; abundance: few; v_gene: TRBV5-1; j_gene: TRBJ2-6; CDR3aa: CASSLVQGPSSGANVLTF; CDR3nt: TGCGCCAGCAGCTTGGTTCAGGGTCCGAGCTCTGGGGCCAACGTCCTGACTTTC
len: 13; d_gene: .; abundance: .; v_gene: TRBV11-3; j_gene: TRBJ2-4; CDR3aa: CASSQGTRGIQYF; CDR3nt: TGTGCCAGCAGCCAAGGTACCAGGGGCATTCAGTACTTC
len: 17; d_gene: .; abundance: .; v_gene: TRBV19; j_gene: TRBJ1-2; CDR3aa: CASSIDHREGQFYGYTF; CDR3nt: TGTGCCAGTAGTATAGACCATCGAGAGGGCCAGTTCTATGGCTACACCTTC
len: 15; d_gene: .; abundance: .; v_gene: TRBV28; j_gene: TRBJ1-5; CDR3aa: CASSPAQGPNQPQHF; CDR3nt: TGTGCCAGCAGTCCTGCACAGGGACCAAATCAGCCCCAGCATTTT
len: 13; d_gene: TRBD2; abundance: .; v_gene: TRBV10-3; j_gene: TRBJ2-7; CDR3aa: CALGTSGRDEQYF; CDR3nt: TGTGCCTTGGGGACTAGCGGGAGAGATGAGCAGTACTTC
len: 13; d_gene: .; abundance: few; v_gene: TRBV5-4; j_gene: TRBJ2-7; CDR3aa: CASSPRNSYEQYF; CDR3nt: TGTGCCAGCAGCCCCAGGAATTCCTACGAGCAGTACTTC
len: 14; d_gene: TRBD1; abundance: .; v_gene: TRBV28; j_gene: TRBJ1-4; CDR3aa: CASSRGRRNEKLFF; CDR3nt: TGTGCCAGCAGCAGGGGGCGCAGGAATGAAAAACTGTTTTTT
len: 13; d_gene: .; abundance: .; v_gene: TRBV5-1; j_gene: TRBJ2-7; CDR3aa: CASSLLQGYEQYF; CDR3nt: TGCGCCAGCAGCTTACTACAGGGCTACGAGCAGTACTTC
len: 14; d_gene: TRBD1; abundance: .; v_gene: TRBV5-1; j_gene: TRBJ2-7; CDR3aa: CASSSGDRDTEQYF; CDR3nt: TGCGCCAGCAGCTCCGGGGACAGGGACACCGAGCAGTACTTC